This T cell receptor beta chain derives from a study of cytomegalovirus exposure and HLA in healthy donors. The study's findings and limits: Data from an earlier analysis indicated that most TCR beta V segments were productive either about 90% or about 30% of the time. It was reported that TCR beta sequences correctly inferred the HLA-A and HLA-B alleles for most subjects. Donors belonging to an Asian-associated ancestry cluster reportedly showed fewer N-insertions in productive TCRs than the roughly 680-donor mean, according to what a later analysis found. One cluster of highly shared sequence variants probably arose as a sequencing artifact.

Vbeta (60) and Jbeta (13) primers were used in the PCR. Sequenced by immunoSEQ multiplex PCR; TCRdb stores in-frame clones only, minus some. The sample records some 120,000 clones, about 74% being singletons. Concerning this clone itself: What it binds is unknown.

Looked up from germline, CDR1 is MDHEN and CDR2 is SYDVKM. The V and J ends lost 6 bases and 1 base respectively, with 15 bases between them. This CDR3 is built from 16 residues. The chain is built from TRBV28 and TRBJ2-2; tentative D call: TRBD2 (5 bases). Sequencing used PBMCs. The sequence was collected from a woman between 50 and 59 years old in good health and CMV-seropositive. The CDR3 DNA sequence: TGTGCCAGCAGCCCCGGGGATACCTGGAACACCGGGGAGCTGTTTTTT. The encoded protein is CASSPGDTWNTGELFF.